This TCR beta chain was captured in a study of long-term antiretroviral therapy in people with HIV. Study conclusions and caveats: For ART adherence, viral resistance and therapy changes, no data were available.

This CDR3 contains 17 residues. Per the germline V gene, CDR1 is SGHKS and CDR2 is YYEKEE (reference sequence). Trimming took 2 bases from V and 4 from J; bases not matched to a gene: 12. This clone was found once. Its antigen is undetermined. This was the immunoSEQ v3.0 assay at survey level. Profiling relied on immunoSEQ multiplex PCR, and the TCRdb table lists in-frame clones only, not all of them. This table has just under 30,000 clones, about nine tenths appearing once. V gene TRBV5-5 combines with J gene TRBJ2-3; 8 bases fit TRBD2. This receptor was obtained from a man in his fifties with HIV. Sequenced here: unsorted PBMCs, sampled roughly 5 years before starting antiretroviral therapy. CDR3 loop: CASSFQKLAAGADTQYF. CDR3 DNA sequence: TGTGCCAGCAGCTTCCAAAAACTAGCGGCTGGGGCAGATACGCAGTATTTT.